What follows are 24 T cell receptor beta chains derived from one specimen sequenced in a study of T cell responses to AZD1222 COVID-19 vaccine. Produced via immunoSEQ multiplex PCR; TCRdb's table is partial and in-frame only. This sample yields more than 80,000 clones, of which less than 95% are seen a single time; less than 10% belongs to the top ten. The source was peripheral blood, collected 28 days after the second AZD1222 dose. The receptor source for this set is an adult who received the AZD1222 COVID-19 vaccine.

This chain connects TRBV27 to TRBJ2-7; 7 nucleotides align to TRBD1. The germline V gene has CDR1 MNHEY and CDR2 SMNVEV (reference sequence). V shed 6 bases, J shed 2 bases, and the junction held 7 bases outside the gene matches. The CDR3 covers 14 residues. The chain's CDR3 is CASRAPGTAYEQYF. As DNA, the CDR3 is TGTGCCAGCAGAGCGCCCGGGACAGCCTACGAGCAGTACTTC.

The table lists this clone with a count of one. This chain joins TRBV7-9 and TRBJ2-7, with 9 bases lining up with TRBD2. V lost 5 bases, J lost 4 bases, and 6 bases stayed unmatched. The germline V gene encodes CDR1 SEHNR and CDR2 FQNEAQ (reference sequence). CDR3 length equals 14 residues. The CDR3 coding sequence is TGTGCCAGCAGCCGGGGACTAGCCAGGTACGAGCAGTACTTC. Its protein is CASSRGLARYEQYF.

The chain couples TRBV19 to TRBJ1-2; D not certain. The CDR3 sequence is 15 residues long. Germline CDR1 is LNHDA and CDR2 is SQIVND (reference sequence). V was shortened by 0 bases and J by 3 bases, with 11 bases between the two germline ends. The chain's CDR3 is CASSIDLTPDYGYTF. For the CDR3, the DNA is TGTGCCAGTAGTATAGATCTAACACCCGACTATGGCTACACCTTC.

The chain has TRBV9 and TRBJ2-7; 10 bases match TRBD1. The CDR3 loop spans 18 amino acids. Germline CDR1 is SGDLS and CDR2 is YYNGEE. The J segment lost 6 bases and the V segment lost 0 bases, leaving 15 bases of the junction unmatched. In DNA, the CDR3 is TGTGCCAGCAGCGTAGGACCAGGAGCGACAGGGGGCGCAACCGAGCAGTACTTC. This gives the protein CASSVGPGATGGATEQYF.

The chain combines TRBV27 with TRBJ1-5; D uncertain. Germline V gene sequence: CDR1 MNHEY, CDR2 SMNVEV (reference sequence). This CDR3 spans 15 amino acids. V was shortened by 3 bases and J by 4 bases, with 13 bases between the two germline ends. The CDR3, as DNA: TGTGCCAGCAGTTTTGGCCTCGAGGGAAATCAGCCCCAGCATTTT. It encodes CASSFGLEGNQPQHF.

This chain connects TRBV7-9 to TRBJ2-3; D call uncertain. The germline V gene has CDR1 SEHNR and CDR2 FQNEAQ (reference sequence). This CDR3 is 15 amino acids long. Deletions cut 2 bases from V and 0 bases from J, with 9 bases between. CDR3 DNA: TGTGCCAGCAGCTTATTGGTTTCTAGCACAGATACGCAGTATTTT. This codes for CASSLLVSSTDTQYF.

This CDR3 is CASTTGRGRDGYTF. CDR3 nucleotide sequence: TGTGCCAGCACCACAGGCAGGGGGCGGGATGGCTACACCTTC. V gene TRBV13 combines with J gene TRBJ1-2; TRBD1 aligns across 8 bases. The CDR3 is 14 residues long. Germline loops: CDR1 PRHDT, CDR2 FYEKMQ (reference sequence). V lost 7 bases and J lost 6; bases outside the gene matches: 10.

In nucleotides, the CDR3 is TGCGCCAGCAGCTTTCTAGGGGCAGGGGAAGAGACCCAGTACTTC. Its translation: CASSFLGAGEETQYF. The chain couples TRBV5-1 to TRBJ2-5, with D perhaps matching TRBD1 (6 bases). CDR3 length equals 15 residues. Germline V lookup: CDR1 SGHRS, CDR2 YFSETQ. V was shortened by 2 bases and J by 3 bases, with 14 bases between the two germline ends. Supplemented by reference TRBV5-1 and TRBJ2-5, the full variable domain reads KAGVTQTPRYLIKTRGQQVTLSCSPISGHRSVSWYQQTPGQGLQFLFEYFSETQRNKGNFPGRFSGRQFSNSRSEMNVSTLELGDSALYLCASSFLGAGEETQYFGPGTRLLVL.

V gene TRBV13 combines with J gene TRBJ1-6, with 8 bases lining up with TRBD1. Unmatched junction bases numbered 1, after V lost 3 bases and J lost 6 bases. The germline CDR1 and CDR2 sequences are PRHDT and FYEKMQ (reference sequence). The CDR3 is made up of 14 amino acids. The CDR3 sequence is CASSFTGGNSPLHF. The CDR3 DNA follows: TGTGCCAGCAGCTTTACAGGGGGTAATTCACCCCTCCACTTT.

V gene TRBV25-1 combines with J gene TRBJ2-5; 7 nucleotides align to TRBD2. CDR1 and CDR2 (germline): MGHDK, SYGVNS. The CDR3 extends over 14 amino acids. Trimming removed 4 bases from V and 5 bases from J; junction bases left unmatched: 7. Here the CDR3 reads CASSARGEWETQYF. CDR3 sequence (DNA): TGTGCCAGCAGTGCACGGGGGGAGTGGGAGACCCAGTACTTC.

The V call is TRBV7-9, the J call TRBJ1-5; D uncertain. V shed 8 bases and J shed 3 bases, with 14 bases lying between them. The CDR3 totals 14 residues. The germline V gene encodes CDR1 SEHNR and CDR2 FQNEAQ (reference sequence). The CDR3 sequence: CASCPDGYNQPQHF. CDR3 DNA: TGTGCCAGCTGCCCGGACGGCTACAATCAGCCCCAGCATTTT.

CDR3 nucleotides: TGTGCCAGCAGCCAATATCGATCAGGTGATCAGCCCCAGCATTTT. This encodes CASSQYRSGDQPQHF. The genes are TRBV27 and TRBJ1-5; D uncertain. Trimming removed 6 bases from V and 5 bases from J, with 17 bases in between. CDR1 MNHEY and CDR2 SMNVEV come from the germline V gene (reference sequence). The CDR3 spans 15 residues.

The chain combines TRBV7-2 with TRBJ2-3, with 8 nucleotides matching TRBD1. V lost 5 bases and J lost 4; bases outside the gene matches: 5. The CDR3 contains 14 residues. CDR1 and CDR2 (germline): SGHTA, FQGNSA. The DNA for the CDR3 is TGTGCCAGCAGCCGGACAGGGCGGGCAGATACGCAGTATTTT. This codes for CASSRTGRADTQYF.

V is TRBV7-6 and J is TRBJ2-3; weak D call: TRBD1 (6 bases). Trimming left V 1 base short and J 3 bases short, with 17 bases between. Germline V lookup: CDR1 SGHVS, CDR2 FNYEAQ. CDR3 length: 17 residues. As DNA, the CDR3 is TGTGCCAGCAGCTTAGTTTCAGGGGCGGATCAAACAGATACGCAGTATTTT. It translates to CASSLVSGADQTDTQYF.

In this sample, this clone turned up a few times. The rearrangement uses TRBV6-2 or TRBV6-3 and TRBJ2-7, with 8 bases aligning to TRBD2. This CDR3 region has 15 residues. The germline V gene has CDR1 MNHEY and CDR2 SVGEGT. The J segment lost 1 base and the V segment lost 6 bases, leaving 8 bases of the junction unmatched. The CDR3 loop reads CASSSETSGSYEQYF. Here the CDR3 DNA reads TGTGCCAGCAGCTCCGAAACTAGCGGTTCCTACGAGCAGTACTTC.

V and J are TRBV13 and TRBJ1-5; D is unresolved. Trimming took off 5 bases at V and 2 bases at J, with 16 bases between the two ends. CDR1 PRHDT and CDR2 FYEKMQ come from the germline V gene (reference sequence). The CDR3 has 16 residues. CDR3 residues: CASSPRRGKRNQPQHF. CDR3 nucleotide sequence: TGTGCCAGCAGCCCCCGGCGGGGTAAGCGCAATCAGCCCCAGCATTTT. Combining the CDR3 with reference TRBV13 and TRBJ1-5 gives the whole variable domain AAGVIQSPRHLIKEKRETATLKCYPIPRHDTVYWYQQGPGQDPQFLISFYEKMQSDKGSIPDRFSAQQFSDYHSELNMSSLELGDSALYFCASSPRRGKRNQPQHFGDGTRLSIL.

This chain joins TRBV7-8 and TRBJ2-1, with D maybe TRBD2 (7 bases). The CDR3 has 15 amino acids. Trimming removed 3 bases at V and 2 bases at J, with 11 bases between. Germline V CDR1 and CDR2: SGHVS, FQNEAQ. CDR3 DNA sequence: TGTGCCAGCAGCTTTGGCGGGGGCCCCTACAATGAGCAGTTCTTC. Translation gives CASSFGGGPYNEQFF.

This CDR3 reads CAPWGQGKNQPQHF. The DNA of the CDR3 is TGTGCCCCCTGGGGCCAAGGGAAGAATCAGCCCCAGCATTTT. The chain carries TRBV24-1 and TRBJ1-5; tentatively, D is TRBD1 (5 bases). The CDR3 length is 14 residues. Trimming pared 12 bases from V and 4 bases from J, leaving 18 bases between. Germline loops: CDR1 KGHDR, CDR2 SFDVKD.

V and J are TRBV6-5 and TRBJ1-2, with D possibly TRBD1 on 6 matching bases. Germline values: CDR1 MNHEY, CDR2 SVGAGI. Trimming cost V 11 bases and J 4 bases, with 23 bases left between them. CDR3 length equals 15 residues. In DNA, the CDR3 is TGTGCCGCCGTAGGGGGGGAGGGGGAAGTCTATGGCTACACCTTC. It specifies CAAVGGEGEVYGYTF.

The V gene is TRBV11-2, the J gene TRBJ1-1; D is unresolved. The V end was cut by 6 bases, the J end by 1 base, with 12 bases between. CDR3 length: 14 residues. Germline lookup yields CDR1 SGHAT and CDR2 FQNNGV. CDR3 region: CASRRDPQNTEAFF. In DNA, the CDR3 is TGTGCCAGCAGACGAGACCCGCAGAACACTGAAGCTTTCTTT.

The rearrangement uses TRBV5-4 and TRBJ1-1; D is undetermined. This CDR3 region has 13 residues. The ends were cut back, 4 bases at V and 1 base at J, with 8 bases in the middle. From germline, CDR1 is SGHNT and CDR2 YYREEE (reference sequence). As DNA, the CDR3 is TGTGCCAGCAGCCCGGAGCGGAACACTGAAGCTTTCTTT. Its translation: CASSPERNTEAFF.

The rearrangement links TRBV7-2 to TRBJ2-7; D is unresolved. This CDR3 is 14 amino acids long. V was shortened by 5 bases and J by 6 bases, with 17 bases between the two germline ends. Germline CDR1 SGHTA, CDR2 FQGNSA. This CDR3 is CASSAGVGPREQYF. The CDR3 bases are TGTGCCAGCAGCGCCGGTGTGGGCCCTCGCGAGCAGTACTTC.

This CDR3 reads CASSPRQGVNTEAFF. DNA for the CDR3: TGTGCCAGCTCACCTAGACAGGGAGTGAACACTGAAGCTTTCTTT. This chain joins TRBV18 and TRBJ1-1; TRBD1 matches 7 bases. V gave up 3 bases and J gave up 0 bases; unmatched junction bases: 4. The CDR3 loop spans 15 amino acids. Germline CDR1 is KGHSH and CDR2 is LQKENI.

The gene calls are TRBV3-1 (or the pseudogene TRBV3-2) and TRBJ2-1; TRBD2 matches at 9 bases. The V and J ends lost 5 bases and 0 bases, in that order; junction bases with no gene match: 8. Germline values: CDR1 LGHDT, CDR2 YNNKEL (reference sequence). CDR3 length: 17 amino acids. The CDR3 protein is CASSDLGRGGSYNEQFF. CDR3 in DNA: TGTGCCAGCAGCGACCTCGGGCGGGGGGGCTCCTACAATGAGCAGTTCTTC.